These 27 T cell receptor beta chains originate from one sample sequenced in a study of sequential checkpoint blockade in melanoma. TCRdb's copy holds only in-frame clones and misses some; the assay was immunoSEQ multiplex PCR. This repertoire shows 4,500 to 5,500 clones, 50% to 60% found once; its top ten account for 22%. Treatment indicated: randomized to nivolumab then ipilimumab (arm A) or the reverse (arm B). The specimen was CD8+ T cells sorted from blood (inferred from file names), collected from a patient given nivolumab and ipilimumab in sequence. The receptors shown here come from a human donor with melanoma.

The chain joins TRBV25-1 to TRBJ2-7; 11 bases match TRBD2. Germline V gene lookup returns CDR1 MGHDK and CDR2 SYGVNS. With V trimmed by 5 bases and J by 4 bases, 7 bases remained unmatched. This CDR3 contains 15 residues. The CDR3 protein is CASSPTSGMHYEQYF. DNA of the CDR3: TGTGCCAGCAGTCCGACTAGCGGGATGCATTACGAGCAGTACTTC.

This chain connects TRBV6-5 to TRBJ1-2, with a tentative D call TRBD1 (5 bases). This CDR3 is 13 amino acids long. Trimming removed 2 bases at V and 7 bases at J, with 11 bases between. Looked up from germline, CDR1 is MNHEY and CDR2 is SVGAGI. The CDR3 is CASSYPGLGGYTF. The CDR3 region has the DNA TGTGCCAGCAGTTACCCAGGGCTAGGTGGCTACACCTTC.

The gene calls are TRBV19 and TRBJ1-1, with 9 bases matching TRBD1. With 3 bases clipped from V and 1 base from J, the junction kept 0 bases outside the gene matches. Germline-derived CDR1 and CDR2 are LNHDA and SQIVND (reference sequence). The CDR3 extends over 14 amino acids. In DNA, the CDR3 is TGTGCCAGTAGTATGGGACAGGGGAACACTGAAGCTTTCTTT. Translated, it gives CASSMGQGNTEAFF.

The V call is TRBV15, the J call TRBJ2-7; 10 bases align to TRBD1. The CDR3 has 14 residues. J lost 2 bases, V lost 5 bases, and 3 bases had no gene match. The V gene's germline CDR1 is LNHNV and CDR2 YYDKDF (reference sequence). The CDR3, as DNA: TGTGCCACCAGCGCAGGACAGGGGGCCTACGAGCAGTACTTC. Residues: CATSAGQGAYEQYF.

The gene calls are TRBV7-8 and TRBJ2-1, with 10 bases fitting TRBD2. Germline V lookup: CDR1 SGHVS, CDR2 FQNEAQ. The V and J ends lost 2 bases and 6 bases, in that order; junction bases with no gene match: 7. The CDR3 runs to 16 residues. The CDR3: CASSLITSGTLNEQFF. The CDR3 nucleotides are TGTGCCAGCAGCTTAATTACTAGCGGGACCCTCAATGAGCAGTTCTTC.

This chain links TRBV5-5 with TRBJ1-4; a possible D gene is TRBD1 (5 bases). Germline assignment: CDR1 SGHKS and CDR2 YYEKEE (reference sequence). This CDR3 has 15 amino acids. The V end was cut by 4 bases, the J end by 8 bases, with 18 bases between. The CDR3, as DNA: TGTGCCAGCAGCCCGGGTGGCAGGGCACAAGAAAAACTGTTTTTT. As protein: CASSPGGRAQEKLFF. Filled out from reference TRBV5-5 and TRBJ1-4, the complete variable domain reads DAGVTQSPTHLIKTRGQQVTLRCSPISGHKSVSWYQQVLGQGPQFIFQYYEKEERGRGNFPDRFSARQFPNYSSELNVNALLLGDSALYLCASSPGGRAQEKLFFGSGTQLSVL.

J is TRBJ2-7 and V is TRBV28; 8 bases are shared with TRBD2. This CDR3 spans 14 amino acids. Germline V CDR1 and CDR2: MDHEN, SYDVKM. V was pared by 6 bases and J by 0 bases, with 4 bases of the junction left unmatched. For the CDR3, the DNA is TGTGCCAGCAGGTATACTAGCGGCTCCTACGAGCAGTACTTC. It is translated as CASRYTSGSYEQYF.

The V and J genes are TRBV27 and TRBJ2-5; TRBD2 agrees at 7 bases. Looked up from germline, CDR1 is MNHEY and CDR2 is SMNVEV (reference sequence). The length of the CDR3 is 12 residues. After removal of 8 bases from V and 5 bases from J, the junction contained 5 bases not matched to a gene. The CDR3 spells CASGRGWETQYF. In DNA form, the CDR3 reads TGTGCCAGCGGGAGGGGATGGGAGACCCAGTACTTC.

V usage is TRBV7-2 and J usage is TRBJ2-7; 8 bases match TRBD1. This CDR3 has 15 residues. The germline CDR1 and CDR2 sequences are SGHTA and FQGNSA. J was trimmed by 3 bases and V by 1 base; bases with no gene match: 5. CDR3 residues: CASSLDGTGLYEQYF. The DNA of the CDR3 is TGTGCCAGCAGCTTAGATGGGACAGGTCTCTACGAGCAGTACTTC.

This chain uses TRBV7-6 with TRBJ1-1; maybe TRBD1 (5 bases). The ends were cut back, 2 bases at V and 4 bases at J, with 20 bases in the middle. The CDR3 runs 17 residues. CDR1 and CDR2 from the germline V gene are SGHVS and FNYEAQ. This chain's CDR3 is CASSLIGWGDSVTEAFF. The CDR3 DNA reads TGTGCCAGCAGCTTAATTGGCTGGGGGGACTCGGTCACTGAAGCTTTCTTT.

In its sample, this clone was seen once. V and J are TRBV28 and TRBJ1-5; D not resolved. CDR3 size: 15 residues. The V end lost 8 bases, the J end lost 0 bases, and 14 bases lay between the germline ends. The germline V gene encodes CDR1 MDHEN and CDR2 SYDVKM. Written as DNA, the CDR3 is TGTGCCAGCGGGGTGGGCAGCGGTAGCAATCAGCCCCAGCATTTT. It yields the protein CASGVGSGSNQPQHF.

In this sample, this clone is medium-sized (0.01 to 0.1%). This chain connects TRBV19 to TRBJ2-1; TRBD2 agrees at 7 bases. V was clipped by 5 bases and J by 2 bases; unmatched bases: 12. Per the germline V gene, CDR1 is LNHDA and CDR2 is SQIVND (reference sequence). The CDR3 extends over 17 amino acids. The CDR3 bases are TGTGCCAGTAGTCAAATGGGCGGGAGAAACACCTACAATGAGCAGTTCTTC. It translates to CASSQMGGRNTYNEQFF.

V gene TRBV6-6 combines with J gene TRBJ2-7; TRBD2 matches 9 bases. This CDR3 contains 15 residues. Trimming cost V 7 bases and J 6 bases; bases outside gene matches: 13. In germline, CDR1 is MNHNY, CDR2 SVGAGI (reference sequence). The CDR3 region is CASIHQGTSSPEQYF. CDR3 DNA: TGTGCCAGCATTCACCAAGGGACTAGCTCACCCGAGCAGTACTTC.

The rearrangement joins TRBV6-1 to TRBJ2-5; perhaps TRBD2 as D (6 bases). Trimming removed 8 bases at V and 3 bases at J, with 16 bases between. Germline V lookup: CDR1 MNHNS, CDR2 SASEGT. CDR3 length: 14 residues. CDR3 loop: CASWDGRREETQYF. In nucleotides, the CDR3 is TGTGCCAGCTGGGACGGGAGAAGGGAAGAGACCCAGTACTTC.

The J gene is TRBJ1-2, the V gene TRBV7-9, with 8 bases that match TRBD1. This CDR3 contains 16 residues. CDR1 is SEHNR and CDR2 is FQNEAQ in the germline V gene (reference sequence). Trimming at V came to 4 bases and at J to 8 bases, leaving 15 bases not matched to a gene. The CDR3 nucleotides read TGTGCCAGCAGCTCTACCGACAGGGGACAACTTTGGGGCTACACCTTC. This gives the protein CASSSTDRGQLWGYTF.

The chain is built from TRBV29-1 and TRBJ2-7, with a possible D match to TRBD2 (6 bases). V lost 0 bases to trimming and J lost 5 bases, with 23 bases between them. In germline, CDR1 is SQVTM, CDR2 ANQGSEA. The CDR3 has 17 amino acids. CDR3 amino acids: CSVEDPGGYGRNNEQYF. In DNA form, the CDR3 reads TGCAGCGTTGAAGATCCTGGGGGGTACGGGAGAAACAACGAGCAGTACTTC.

This clone is medium-sized (0.01 to 0.1%) by share. J is TRBJ1-2 and V is TRBV19, with 7 bases fitting TRBD1. V lost 7 bases to trimming and J lost 4 bases; unmatched junction nucleotides: 15. Germline CDR1 reads LNHDA; CDR2 reads SQIVND (reference sequence). The CDR3 runs to 16 residues. The CDR3 protein is CASTMTWDSFRYGYTF. CDR3 sequence (DNA): TGTGCCAGTACTATGACTTGGGACAGCTTCCGCTATGGCTACACCTTC.

The V and J genes are TRBV16 and TRBJ2-1, with 13 bases identical to TRBD2. Germline values: CDR1 KGHSY, CDR2 FQNENV. This CDR3 has 16 residues. V lost 3 bases to trimming and J lost 7 bases; unmatched junction nucleotides: 6. CDR3 loop: CASSQYALAGGNEQFF. CDR3 nucleotide sequence: TGTGCCAGCAGCCAGTACGCACTAGCGGGAGGGAATGAGCAGTTCTTC. Supplemented by reference TRBV16 and TRBJ2-1, the full variable domain reads GEEVAQTPKHLVRGEGQKAKLYCAPIKGHSYVFWYQQVLKNEFKFLISFQNENVFDETGMPKERFSAKCLPNSPCSLEIQATKLEDSAVYFCASSQYALAGGNEQFFGPGTRLTVL.

V is TRBV4-1 and J is TRBJ2-2; D is undetermined. Trimming took off 0 bases at V and 7 bases at J, with 3 bases between the two ends. In germline, CDR1 is MGHRA, CDR2 YSYEKL. CDR3 length: 12 amino acids. This chain's CDR3 is CASSQDLGELFF. DNA for the CDR3: TGCGCCAGCAGCCAAGATCTCGGGGAGCTGTTTTTT.

The CDR3 coding sequence is TGCGCCAGCAGCTTGGAGGGTAGCGGGCCCAGCACAGATACGCAGTATTTT. Amino acids: CASSLEGSGPSTDTQYF. The chain carries TRBV5-1 and TRBJ2-3; 7 bases map to TRBD2. The CDR3 is 17 residues long. Trimming removed 0 bases from V and 0 bases from J; junction bases left unmatched: 7. Germline V gene data show CDR1 as SGHRS and CDR2 as YFSETQ. Full variable domain (outside the CDR3, taken from reference TRBV5-1 and TRBJ2-3): KAGVTQTPRYLIKTRGQQVTLSCSPISGHRSVSWYQQTPGQGLQFLFEYFSETQRNKGNFPGRFSGRQFSNSRSEMNVSTLELGDSALYLCASSLEGSGPSTDTQYFGPGTRLTVL.

The chain couples TRBV4-1 to TRBJ1-1, with a weak D call TRBD1 (5 bases). V shed 1 base and J shed 0 bases, with 9 bases lying between them. This CDR3 spans 15 amino acids. Germline lookup yields CDR1 MGHRA and CDR2 YSYEKL. The CDR3 region is CASSQAGGVNTEAFF. The CDR3 DNA reads TGCGCCAGCAGCCAAGCGGGAGGGGTGAACACTGAAGCTTTCTTT.

This sequence joins TRBV12-5 and TRBJ2-3; D may be TRBD2 (5 bases). The germline V and J ends were trimmed by 6 bases and 4 bases, with 14 bases remaining between them. The germline V gene encodes CDR1 LGHNT and CDR2 FRNRAP. The CDR3 has 14 residues. For the CDR3, the DNA is TGTGCTAGTGGCCCGGATGGAGGACCAGATACGCAGTATTTT. Amino acids: CASGPDGGPDTQYF. The whole variable domain, remainder taken from reference TRBV12-5 and TRBJ2-3, is DARVTQTPRHKVTEMGQEVTMRCQPILGHNTVFWYRQTMMQGLELLAYFRNRAPLDDSGMPKDRFSAEMPDATLATLKIQPSEPRDSAVYFCASGPDGGPDTQYFGPGTRLTVL.

DNA for the CDR3: TGCGCCAGCAGCTCGTCCGGGGAAAGCACAGATACGCAGTATTTT. It translates to CASSSSGESTDTQYF. This chain connects TRBV4-3 to TRBJ2-3; possibly TRBD2 for D (5 bases). Germline CDR1 reads LGHNA; CDR2 reads YSLEER. The ends were cut back, 5 bases at V and 0 bases at J, with 12 bases in the middle. The CDR3 totals 15 residues.

The genes are TRBV28 and TRBJ1-4, with D possibly TRBD1 on 5 matching bases. Trimming shortened V by 3 bases and J by 8 bases, and 19 bases separated the two germline ends. This CDR3 is built from 16 residues. Germline V CDR1 and CDR2: MDHEN, SYDVKM. The CDR3 reads CASSFSRTGVLEKLFF. For the CDR3, the DNA is TGTGCCAGCAGTTTTAGCCGGACGGGGGTCTTAGAAAAACTGTTTTTT. Full variable domain (missing parts from reference TRBV28 and TRBJ1-4): DVKVTQSSRYLVKRTGEKVFLECVQDMDHENMFWYRQDPGLGLRLIYFSYDVKMKEKGDIPEGYSVSREKKERFSLILESASTNQTSMYLCASSFSRTGVLEKLFFGSGTQLSVL.

This clone showed up just a few times. The chain uses TRBV29-1 and TRBJ2-1; 9 nucleotides match TRBD2. Germline V lookup: CDR1 SQVTM, CDR2 ANQGSEA. J lost 1 base, V lost 5 bases, and 6 bases had no gene match. The CDR3 runs 15 residues. CDR3 in amino acids: CSVFSGSVSYNEQFF. In nucleotides, the CDR3 is TGCAGCGTTTTTAGCGGGAGTGTTTCCTACAATGAGCAGTTCTTC.

CDR3 region: CASSQDIGQNTGELFF. CDR3 nucleotide sequence: TGCGCCAGCAGCCAAGATATCGGTCAAAACACCGGGGAGCTGTTTTTT. The chain recombines TRBV4-3 with TRBJ2-2; D is ambiguous. The CDR3 runs to 16 residues. V shed 0 bases and J shed 2 bases, with 10 bases lying between them. The germline V gene encodes CDR1 LGHNA and CDR2 YSLEER.

The CDR3 region has the DNA TGTGCCAGTCAACCTGACAGGTTTTTTAACTATGGCTACACCTTC. It yields the protein CASQPDRFFNYGYTF. V usage is TRBV9 and J usage is TRBJ1-2; possibly TRBD1 for D (6 bases). Trimming removed 8 bases at V and 1 base at J, with 18 bases between. CDR1 is SGDLS and CDR2 is YYNGEE in the germline V gene. The CDR3 length is 15 residues.